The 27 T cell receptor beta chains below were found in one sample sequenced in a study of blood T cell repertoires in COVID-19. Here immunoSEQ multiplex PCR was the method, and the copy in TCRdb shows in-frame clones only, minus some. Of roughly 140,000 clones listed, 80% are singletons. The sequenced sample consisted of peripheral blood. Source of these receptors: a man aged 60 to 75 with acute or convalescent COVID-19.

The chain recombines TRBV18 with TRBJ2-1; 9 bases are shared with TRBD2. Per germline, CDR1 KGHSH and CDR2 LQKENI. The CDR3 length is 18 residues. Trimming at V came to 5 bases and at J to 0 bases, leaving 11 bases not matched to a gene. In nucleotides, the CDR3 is TGTGCCAGCTCATCCGGGACTAGCCCGACCAGCTCCTACAATGAGCAGTTCTTC. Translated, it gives CASSSGTSPTSSYNEQFF.

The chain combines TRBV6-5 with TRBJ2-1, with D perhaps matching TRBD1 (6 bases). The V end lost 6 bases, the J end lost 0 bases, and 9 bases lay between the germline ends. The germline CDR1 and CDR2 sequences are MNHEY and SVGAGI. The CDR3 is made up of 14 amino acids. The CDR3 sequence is CASSRDTSYNEQFF. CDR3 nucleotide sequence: TGTGCCAGCAGCCGGGACACCTCCTACAATGAGCAGTTCTTC.

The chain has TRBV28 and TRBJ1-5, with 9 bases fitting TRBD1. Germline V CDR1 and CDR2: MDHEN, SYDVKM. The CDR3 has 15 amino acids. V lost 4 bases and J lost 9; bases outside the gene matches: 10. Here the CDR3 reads CASSSFTGGRLPQHF. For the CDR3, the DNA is TGTGCCAGCAGTTCCTTTACAGGGGGCAGGCTGCCCCAGCATTTT.

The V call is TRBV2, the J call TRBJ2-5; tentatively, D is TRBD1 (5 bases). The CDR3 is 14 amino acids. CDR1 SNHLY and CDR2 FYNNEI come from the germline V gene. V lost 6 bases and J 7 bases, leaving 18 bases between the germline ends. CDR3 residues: CASRETVGKGTQYF. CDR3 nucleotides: TGTGCCAGCAGGGAGACAGTGGGAAAAGGGACCCAGTACTTC.

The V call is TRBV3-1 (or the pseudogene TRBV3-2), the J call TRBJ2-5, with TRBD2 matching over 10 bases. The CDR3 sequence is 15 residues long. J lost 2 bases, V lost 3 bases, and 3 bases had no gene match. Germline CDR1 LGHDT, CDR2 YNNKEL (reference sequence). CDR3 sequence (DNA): TGTGCCAGCAGCCATGGGACTAGCGTGCAAGAGACCCAGTACTTC. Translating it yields CASSHGTSVQETQYF.

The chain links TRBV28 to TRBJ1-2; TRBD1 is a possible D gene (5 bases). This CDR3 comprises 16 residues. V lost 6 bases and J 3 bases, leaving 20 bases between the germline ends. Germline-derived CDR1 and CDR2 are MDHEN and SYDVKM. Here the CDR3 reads CASSLGQLRRHYGYTF. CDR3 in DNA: TGTGCCAGCAGCCTAGGACAACTACGAAGGCACTATGGCTACACCTTC.

The CDR3 bases are TGTGCCAGCACCGCCCGCGGGGCCTATAATTCACCCCTCCACTTT. Amino acid sequence: CASTARGAYNSPLHF. V usage is TRBV27 and J usage is TRBJ1-6, with unresolved D. V was pared by 7 bases and J by 2 bases, with 12 bases between. Germline CDR1 is MNHEY and CDR2 is SMNVEV (reference sequence). This CDR3 region has 15 residues.

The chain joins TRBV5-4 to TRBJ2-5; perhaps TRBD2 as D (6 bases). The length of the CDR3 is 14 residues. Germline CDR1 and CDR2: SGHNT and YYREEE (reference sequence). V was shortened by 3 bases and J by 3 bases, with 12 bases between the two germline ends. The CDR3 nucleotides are TGTGCCAGCAGCTGGCGACTAGGAGAAGAGACCCAGTACTTC. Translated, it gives CASSWRLGEETQYF.

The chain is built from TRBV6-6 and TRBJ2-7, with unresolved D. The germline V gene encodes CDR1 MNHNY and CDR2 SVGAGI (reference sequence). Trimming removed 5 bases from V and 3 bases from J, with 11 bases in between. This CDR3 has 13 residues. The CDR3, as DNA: TGTGCCAGCAGTAGAGCCGAGGACTACGAGCAGTACTTC. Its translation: CASSRAEDYEQYF.

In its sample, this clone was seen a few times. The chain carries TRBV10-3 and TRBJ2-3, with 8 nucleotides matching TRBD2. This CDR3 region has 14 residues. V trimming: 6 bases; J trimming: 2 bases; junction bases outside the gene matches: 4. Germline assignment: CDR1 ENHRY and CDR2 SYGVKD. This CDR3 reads CAIRRGEATDTQYF. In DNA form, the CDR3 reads TGTGCCATCAGGCGGGGGGAGGCCACAGATACGCAGTATTTT.

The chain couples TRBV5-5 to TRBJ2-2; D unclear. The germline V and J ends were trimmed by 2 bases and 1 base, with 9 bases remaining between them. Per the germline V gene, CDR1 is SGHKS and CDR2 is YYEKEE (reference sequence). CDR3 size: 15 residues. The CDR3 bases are TGTGCCAGCAGCTTATCGTCTCTGAACACCGGGGAGCTGTTTTTT. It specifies CASSLSSLNTGELFF.

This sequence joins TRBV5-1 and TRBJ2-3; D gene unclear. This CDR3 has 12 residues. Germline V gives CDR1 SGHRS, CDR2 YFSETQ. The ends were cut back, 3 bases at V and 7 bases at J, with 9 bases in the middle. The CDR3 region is CASSSAGNTQYF. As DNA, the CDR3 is TGCGCCAGCAGCTCGGCAGGTAATACGCAGTATTTT.

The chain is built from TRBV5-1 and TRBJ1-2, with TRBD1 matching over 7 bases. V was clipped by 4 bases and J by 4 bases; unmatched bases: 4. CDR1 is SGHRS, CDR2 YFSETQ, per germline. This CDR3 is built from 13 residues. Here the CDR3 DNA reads TGCGCCAGCAGCGGGCAGGGGGTCTATGGCTACACCTTC. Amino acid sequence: CASSGQGVYGYTF. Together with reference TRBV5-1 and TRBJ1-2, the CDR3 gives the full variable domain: KAGVTQTPRYLIKTRGQQVTLSCSPISGHRSVSWYQQTPGQGLQFLFEYFSETQRNKGNFPGRFSGRQFSNSRSEMNVSTLELGDSALYLCASSGQGVYGYTFGSGTRLTVV.

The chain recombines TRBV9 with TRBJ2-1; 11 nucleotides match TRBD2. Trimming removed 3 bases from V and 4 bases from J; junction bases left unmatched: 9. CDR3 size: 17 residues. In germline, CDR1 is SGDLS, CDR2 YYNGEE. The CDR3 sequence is CASSDDWGTSGYNEQFF. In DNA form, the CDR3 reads TGTGCCAGCAGCGATGATTGGGGGACTAGCGGTTACAATGAGCAGTTCTTC.

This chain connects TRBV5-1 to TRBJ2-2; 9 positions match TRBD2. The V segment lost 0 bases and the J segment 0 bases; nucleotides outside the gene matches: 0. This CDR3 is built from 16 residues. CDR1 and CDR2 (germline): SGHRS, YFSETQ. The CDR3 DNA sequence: TGCGCCAGCAGCTTGGTAGCGGGAGCGAACACCGGGGAGCTGTTTTTT. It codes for CASSLVAGANTGELFF. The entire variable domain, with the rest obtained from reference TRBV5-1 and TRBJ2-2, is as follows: KAGVTQTPRYLIKTRGQQVTLSCSPISGHRSVSWYQQTPGQGLQFLFEYFSETQRNKGNFPGRFSGRQFSNSRSEMNVSTLELGDSALYLCASSLVAGANTGELFFGEGSRLTVL.

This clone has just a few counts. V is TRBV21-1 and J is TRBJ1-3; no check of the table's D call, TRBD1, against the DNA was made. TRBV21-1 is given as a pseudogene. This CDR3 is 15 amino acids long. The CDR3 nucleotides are TGTGCCAGCAGCAAAGTGGGGCAGGGGGAGGACACCATATATTTT. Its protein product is CASSKVGQGEDTIYF.

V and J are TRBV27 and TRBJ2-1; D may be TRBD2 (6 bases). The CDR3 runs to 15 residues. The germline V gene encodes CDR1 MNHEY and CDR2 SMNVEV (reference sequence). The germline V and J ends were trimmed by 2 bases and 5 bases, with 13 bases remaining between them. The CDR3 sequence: CASSLRTGRDNEQFF. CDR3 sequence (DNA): TGTGCCAGCAGTTTACGGACCGGGAGAGACAATGAGCAGTTCTTC.

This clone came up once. The CDR3 region is CASSLSRTNNSPLHF. In nucleotides, the CDR3 is TGTGCCAGCAGCTTGTCGCGGACTAATAATTCACCCCTCCACTTT. The genes are TRBV5-4 and TRBJ1-6; D ambiguous. Trimming shortened V by 1 base and J by 5 bases, and 10 bases separated the two germline ends. Germline lookup yields CDR1 SGHNT and CDR2 YYREEE (reference sequence). CDR3 length equals 15 residues. Complete variable domain (other parts from reference TRBV5-4 and TRBJ1-6): ETGVTQSPTHLIKTRGQQVTLRCSSQSGHNTVSWYQQALGQGPQFIFQYYREEENGRGNFPPRFSGLQFPNYSSELNVNALELDDSALYLCASSLSRTNNSPLHFGNGTRLTVT.

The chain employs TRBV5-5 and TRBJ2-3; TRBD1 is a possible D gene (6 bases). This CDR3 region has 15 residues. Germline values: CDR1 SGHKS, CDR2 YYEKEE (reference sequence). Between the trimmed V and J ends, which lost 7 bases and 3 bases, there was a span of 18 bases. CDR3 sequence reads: CASLKGGFGTDTQYF. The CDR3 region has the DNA TGTGCCAGCTTGAAAGGGGGATTTGGTACAGATACGCAGTATTTT.

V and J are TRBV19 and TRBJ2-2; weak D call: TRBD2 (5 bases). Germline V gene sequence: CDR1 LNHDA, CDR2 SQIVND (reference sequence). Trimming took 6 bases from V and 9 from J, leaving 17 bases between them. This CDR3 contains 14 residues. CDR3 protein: CASSSLDYQRELFF. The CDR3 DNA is TGTGCCAGTAGCAGCCTAGACTACCAGAGGGAGCTGTTTTTT. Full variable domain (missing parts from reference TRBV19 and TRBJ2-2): DGGITQSPKYLFRKEGQNVTLSCEQNLNHDAMYWYRQDPGQGLRLIYYSQIVNDFQKGDIAEGYSVSREKKESFPLTVTSAQKNPTAFYLCASSSLDYQRELFFGEGSRLTVL.

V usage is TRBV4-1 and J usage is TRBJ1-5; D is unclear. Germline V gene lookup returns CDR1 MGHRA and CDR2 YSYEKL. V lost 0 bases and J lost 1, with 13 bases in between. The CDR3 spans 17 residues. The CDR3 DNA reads TGCGCCAGCAGCCAAGATCCCCCGGAGGAGAGCAATCAGCCCCAGCATTTT. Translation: CASSQDPPEESNQPQHF.

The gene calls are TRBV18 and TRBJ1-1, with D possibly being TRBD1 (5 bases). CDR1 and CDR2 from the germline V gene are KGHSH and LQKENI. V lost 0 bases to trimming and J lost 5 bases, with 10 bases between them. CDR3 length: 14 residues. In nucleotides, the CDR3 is TGTGCCAGCTCACCACCGAGCGGGGGGACTGAAGCTTTCTTT. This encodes CASSPPSGGTEAFF.

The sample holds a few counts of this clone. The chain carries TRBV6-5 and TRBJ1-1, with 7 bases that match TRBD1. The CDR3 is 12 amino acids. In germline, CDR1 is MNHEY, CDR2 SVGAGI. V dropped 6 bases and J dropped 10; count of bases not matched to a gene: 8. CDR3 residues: CASRHRDRSAFF. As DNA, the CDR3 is TGTGCCAGCAGGCATCGGGACAGATCAGCTTTCTTT.

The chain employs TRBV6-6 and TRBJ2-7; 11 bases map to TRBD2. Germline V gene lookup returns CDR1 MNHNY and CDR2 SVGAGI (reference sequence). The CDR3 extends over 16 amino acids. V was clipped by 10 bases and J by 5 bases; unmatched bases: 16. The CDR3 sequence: CAIQESLAGESDEQYF. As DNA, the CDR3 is TGTGCCATCCAAGAGTCACTAGCGGGAGAGTCGGACGAGCAGTACTTC.

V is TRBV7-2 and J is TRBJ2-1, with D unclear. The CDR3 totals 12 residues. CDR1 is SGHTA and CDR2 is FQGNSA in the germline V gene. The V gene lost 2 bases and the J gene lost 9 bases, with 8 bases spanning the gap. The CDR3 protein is CASSLQVGEQFF. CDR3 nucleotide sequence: TGTGCCAGCAGCTTACAGGTGGGTGAGCAGTTCTTC.

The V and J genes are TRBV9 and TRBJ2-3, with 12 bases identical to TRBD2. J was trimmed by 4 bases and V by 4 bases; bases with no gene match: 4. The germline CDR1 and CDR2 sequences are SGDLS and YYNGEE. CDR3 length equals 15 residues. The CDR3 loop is CASSSLAGGADTQYF. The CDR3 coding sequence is TGTGCCAGCAGCTCACTAGCGGGAGGAGCAGATACGCAGTATTTT.

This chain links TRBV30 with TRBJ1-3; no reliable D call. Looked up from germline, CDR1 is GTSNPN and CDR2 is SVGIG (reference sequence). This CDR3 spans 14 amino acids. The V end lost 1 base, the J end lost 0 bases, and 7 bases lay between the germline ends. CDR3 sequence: CAWSENYSGNTIYF. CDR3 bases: TGTGCCTGGAGTGAAAACTACTCTGGAAACACCATATATTTT.